This T cell receptor beta chain stems from a study of blood T cell repertoires in COVID-19. Study-level information: Samples representing acute and convalescent COVID-19 were sourced from the United States, Italy and Spain. T cells, B-cell-depleted T cells, or PBMCs supplied cDNA or gDNA.

Per germline, CDR1 LGHNT and CDR2 FRNRAP. This CDR3 has 13 residues. With 5 bases removed from V and 1 base from J, the gap between germline ends came to 5 bases. Per the study methods: Reference gene primer amplification yielded estimated nucleated cell counts. TCRdb keeps only in-frame clones here, not all; method: immunoSEQ multiplex PCR. Clone size and V and J calls were adopted from that table, with D and trimming inferred from the DNA. This table holds 22,000 or so clones, around nine tenths found once. The chain combines TRBV12-5 with TRBJ2-2; no firm D call. The sample comprised peripheral blood. This receptor was identified in a woman aged 55-69 years with active COVID-19. The CDR3 reads CASGPLNTGELFF. The CDR3 coding sequence is TGTGCTAGTGGTCCACTGAACACCGGGGAGCTGTTTTTT. Full variable domain (outside the CDR3, taken from reference TRBV12-5 and TRBJ2-2): DARVTQTPRHKVTEMGQEVTMRCQPILGHNTVFWYRQTMMQGLELLAYFRNRAPLDDSGMPKDRFSAEMPDATLATLKIQPSEPRDSAVYFCASGPLNTGELFFGEGSRLTVL.